Listed here is a single T cell receptor (beta chain). Its antigen is unknown. Germline lookup yields CDR1 KGHSH and CDR2 LQKENI. The CDR3 sequence is 13 residues long. With V trimmed by 4 bases and J by 5 bases, 3 bases remained unmatched. CD8 cells classed as naive were CD45RO-negative and positively selected for CCR7, excluding terminally differentiated effector memory CD45RA+ cells. Donors had no recently reported acute infections or vaccinations and were HIV-negative. The study drew all its donors from Caucasian adults living in Nashville, Tennessee. This record comes from a study of shared clonotypes between healthy human individuals. Study-level background: The plates for each donor numbered three CD4 naive, three CD4 memory, two CD8 naive and one CD8 memory. General study points: What limited the represented genetic and exposure-history diversity was the small number of donors.

Profiled with immunoSEQ multiplex PCR; TCRdb holds only in-frame clones, not every one. The sample holds fewer than 1 million clones, roughly 96% seen once. The sample comprised naive CD8+ T cells sorted from blood. The TCR was taken from a man under 40 in good health. V is TRBV18 and J is TRBJ2-5; TRBD1 matches 8 bases. The CDR3 sequence: CASSLGTGETQYF. The CDR3 DNA is TGTGCCAGCTCACTCGGGACAGGCGAGACCCAGTACTTC. Together with reference TRBV18 and TRBJ2-5, the CDR3 gives the full variable domain: NAGVMQNPRHLVRRRGQEARLRCSPMKGHSHVYWYRQLPEEGLKFMVYLQKENIIDESGMPKERFSAEFPKEGPSILRIQQVVRGDSAAYFCASSLGTGETQYFGPGTRLLVL.